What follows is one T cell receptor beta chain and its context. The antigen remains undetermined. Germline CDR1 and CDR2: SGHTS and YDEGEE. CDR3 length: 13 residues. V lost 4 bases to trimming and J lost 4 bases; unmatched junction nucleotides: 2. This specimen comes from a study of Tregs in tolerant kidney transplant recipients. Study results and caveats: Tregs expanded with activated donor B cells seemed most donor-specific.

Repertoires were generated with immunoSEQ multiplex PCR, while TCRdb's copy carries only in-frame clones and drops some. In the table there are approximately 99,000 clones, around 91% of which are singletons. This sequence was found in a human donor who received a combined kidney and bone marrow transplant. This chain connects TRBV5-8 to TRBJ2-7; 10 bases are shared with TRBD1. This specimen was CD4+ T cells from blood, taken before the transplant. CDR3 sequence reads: CASSLDRGYEQYF. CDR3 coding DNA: TGTGCCAGCAGCCTGGACAGGGGGTACGAGCAGTACTTC.